The clone carrying this T cell receptor (beta chain) was picked up one time. The antigen is not known. This sample stems from a study of cytomegalovirus exposure and HLA in healthy donors. Study results and limitations: It has been reported that TCR beta sequences accurately predicted the HLA-A and HLA-B alleles of most subjects. Later on, an analysis tied some 17,000 TCR beta sequences to HLA alleles at 0.05 false discovery rate. Investigators reported fewer than 200 TCR beta chains as tied to cytomegalovirus. The productive fraction for most TCR beta V segments was about 87% or about 30% in an earlier analysis.

The CDR3 length is 15 residues. The germline V gene encodes CDR1 SEHNR and CDR2 FQNEAQ (reference sequence). V lost 0 bases, J lost 8 bases, and 14 bases lay in between. Use of 60 Vbeta and 13 Jbeta primers characterized the PCR. The method was immunoSEQ multiplex PCR; TCRdb's version includes in-frame clones alone and lacks a portion of them. Among about 120,000 clones, roughly 79% were seen once, and the ten largest hold 1.6%. This clonotype originated in a woman aged 18-35 years in good health and CMV-seronegative. V usage is TRBV7-9 and J usage is TRBJ2-1, with a possible D match to TRBD1 (5 bases). Sequencing was performed on PBMCs. CDR3: CASSLASGWGYEQFF. The CDR3 DNA is TGTGCCAGCAGCTTAGCCTCCGGTTGGGGCTATGAGCAGTTCTTC.